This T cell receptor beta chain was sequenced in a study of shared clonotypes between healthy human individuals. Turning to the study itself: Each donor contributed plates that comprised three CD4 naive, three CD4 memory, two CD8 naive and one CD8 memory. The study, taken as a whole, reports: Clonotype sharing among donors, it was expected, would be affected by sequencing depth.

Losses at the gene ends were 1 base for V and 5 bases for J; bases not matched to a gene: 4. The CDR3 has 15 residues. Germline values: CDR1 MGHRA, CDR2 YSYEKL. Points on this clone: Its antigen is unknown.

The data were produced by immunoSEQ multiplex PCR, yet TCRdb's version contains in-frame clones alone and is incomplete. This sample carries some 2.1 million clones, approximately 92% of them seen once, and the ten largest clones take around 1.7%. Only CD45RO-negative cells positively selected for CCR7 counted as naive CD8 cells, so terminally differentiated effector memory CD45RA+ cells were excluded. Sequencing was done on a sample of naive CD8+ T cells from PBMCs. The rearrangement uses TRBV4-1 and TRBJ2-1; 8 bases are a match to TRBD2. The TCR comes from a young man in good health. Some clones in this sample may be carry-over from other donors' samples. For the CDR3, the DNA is TGCGCCAGCAGCCAAGTGACTAGCGACAACAATGAGCAGTTCTTC. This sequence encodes CASSQVTSDNNEQFF.